The 20 T cell receptor beta chains in this list originate from one sample, sequenced in a study of T cells after yellow fever vaccination. A single record per CDR3 protein comes from TCRdb applying MiXCR to the 5' RACE reads. Here the sample spans about 14,000 distinct CDR3 sequences, 6% to 9.5% being singletons. The source material was PBMCs, either bulk or a sorted T-cell subset (CD4+, CD8+, memory, or dextramer-sorted; not recorded which), sampled on the day of the yellow fever booster vaccination. The receptors stem from a man aged 18 to 29 who received the YFV17D yellow fever vaccine.

This clonotype appeared many times. The J gene is TRBJ2-7, the V gene TRBV2, with 15 bases identical to TRBD2. V lost 6 bases to trimming and J lost 4 bases; unmatched junction nucleotides: 4. Germline V CDR1 and CDR2: SNHLY, FYNNEI. The CDR3 loop spans 15 amino acids. The CDR3 DNA reads as TGTGCCAGCAGCGGGACTAGCGGGGGGCGGTACGAGCAGTACGTC. Its protein product is CASSGTSGGRYEQYV.

This clonotype appeared many times. This chain uses TRBV11-2 with TRBJ2-3, with a possible D match to TRBD2 (5 bases). Between the trimmed V and J ends, which lost 5 bases and 5 bases, there was a span of 17 bases. Germline loops: CDR1 SGHAT, CDR2 FQNNGV. The length of the CDR3 is 15 residues. Here the CDR3 reads CASSRTYRGLDTQYF. CDR3 in DNA: TGTGCCAGCAGCAGAACTTACCGAGGGCTAGATACGCAGTATTTT.

In its sample, this clonotype is medium-sized (0.01 to 0.1%). The chain couples TRBV3-1 to TRBJ2-5; no clear D. V shed 1 base and J shed 7 bases, with 4 bases lying between them. The CDR3 is 11 residues long. Germline lookup yields CDR1 LGHDT and CDR2 YNNKEL (reference sequence). CDR3: CASSQGPTQYF. The DNA for the CDR3 is TGTGCCAGCAGCCAAGGGCCGACCCAGTACTTC.

The sample holds many counts of this clonotype. The chain recombines TRBV29-1 with TRBJ1-2, with D possibly matching TRBD1 (6 bases). V gave up 4 bases and J gave up 5 bases, with 17 bases separating them. Looked up from germline, CDR1 is SQVTM and CDR2 is ANQGSEA. This CDR3 has 14 amino acids. The CDR3 DNA follows: TGCAGCGTTGTTGGCCAGGGGATGGGGTATGGCTACACCTTC. It translates to CSVVGQGMGYGYTF. Filled out from reference TRBV29-1 and TRBJ1-2, the complete variable domain reads SAVISQKPSRDICQRGTSLTIQCQVDSQVTMMFWYRQQPGQSLTLIATANQGSEATYESGFVIDKFPISRPNLTFSTLTVSNMSPEDSSIYLCSVVGQGMGYGYTFGSGTRLTVV.

This clonotype has a count of ten or more. The rearrangement uses TRBV29-1 and TRBJ2-2; a weak D match, TRBD2 (5 bases). V lost 1 base and J lost 0, with 9 bases in between. This CDR3 is 15 amino acids long. Germline V gives CDR1 SQVTM, CDR2 ANQGSEA. CDR3 sequence: CSVEGPGTNTGELFF. CDR3 bases: TGCAGCGTTGAAGGGCCGGGGACGAACACCGGGGAGCTGTTTTTT.

This clonotype counts as medium-sized. The rearrangement joins TRBV9 to TRBJ2-5, with 10 bases fitting TRBD2. The germline V gene encodes CDR1 SGDLS and CDR2 YYNGEE. This CDR3 region has 15 residues. The ends lost 2 bases at V and 0 bases at J; junction bases unmatched: 1. The CDR3 sequence: CASSVGTSDQETQYF. The CDR3 DNA reads TGTGCCAGCAGCGTGGGGACTAGCGACCAAGAGACCCAGTACTTC.

The table lists this clonotype with many counts. The chain uses TRBV2 and TRBJ2-7; D is tentatively TRBD1 or TRBD2 (6 bases each). The germline V gene encodes CDR1 SNHLY and CDR2 FYNNEI. CDR3 length: 15 residues. Trimming took off 6 bases at V and 3 bases at J, with 18 bases between the two ends. CDR3 nucleotide sequence: TGTGCCAGCAGACTTGGGGGCCTAGCGAGCTACGAGCAGTACTTC. It is translated as CASRLGGLASYEQYF.

By sample fraction, this clonotype is medium-sized. The chain employs TRBV20-1 and TRBJ1-5; 10 bases align to TRBD1. With 0 bases clipped from V and 5 bases from J, the junction kept 7 bases outside the gene matches. The CDR3 spans 16 residues. CDR1 is DFQATT, CDR2 SNEGSKA, per germline (reference sequence). The CDR3 loop reads CSARDRTGGGHQPQHF. The CDR3 region has the DNA TGCAGTGCTAGAGATCGGACAGGGGGAGGGCATCAGCCCCAGCATTTT.

There are many counts of this clonotype. The chain couples TRBV20-1 to TRBJ2-3; 9 bases align to TRBD2. The CDR3 is made up of 14 amino acids. Germline CDR1 reads DFQATT; CDR2 reads SNEGSKA (reference sequence). Losses at the gene ends were 6 bases for V and 4 bases for J; bases not matched to a gene: 8. The CDR3 nucleotides are TGCAGTGCCACCCCGGCGGGGGGGGCAGATACGCAGTATTTT. This translates into CSATPAGGADTQYF.

This clonotype was observed many times. The rearrangement joins TRBV7-2 to TRBJ2-3; TRBD2 aligns across 14 bases. V trimming: 5 bases; J trimming: 6 bases; junction bases outside the gene matches: 10. Looked up from germline, CDR1 is SGHTA and CDR2 is FQGNSA. This CDR3 comprises 17 residues. The CDR3 DNA is TGTGCCAGCAGCCCGACCGGGACTAGCGGGGGCCCGGATACGCAGTATTTT. Protein: CASSPTGTSGGPDTQYF.

This clonotype was counted many times. This sequence joins TRBV5-1 and TRBJ1-6; 8 bases match TRBD1. The CDR3 contains 14 residues. Germline-derived CDR1 and CDR2 are SGHRS and YFSETQ. With V trimmed by 5 bases and J by 8 bases, 6 bases remained unmatched. CDR3 residues: CASRSDREYSPLHF. The CDR3 DNA sequence: TGCGCCAGCAGATCGGACAGGGAATATTCACCCCTCCACTTT.

There are many counts of this clonotype. V and J are TRBV5-1 and TRBJ1-3; possibly TRBD1 for D (5 bases). Trimming shortened V by 0 bases and J by 0 bases, and 10 bases separated the two germline ends. Germline V gene sequence: CDR1 SGHRS, CDR2 YFSETQ. The CDR3 is 16 residues long. The CDR3 region is CASSLAAGTSGNTIYF. Here the CDR3 DNA reads TGCGCCAGCAGCTTGGCCGCGGGGACCTCTGGAAACACCATATATTTT.

This clonotype was found many times. J is TRBJ1-4 and V is TRBV6-1; D may be TRBD1 (5 bases). Germline V gene sequence: CDR1 MNHNS, CDR2 SASEGT. This CDR3 comprises 13 residues. V lost 6 bases and J lost 6, with 11 bases in between. The chain's CDR3 is CASSRDSYEKLFF. The CDR3 bases are TGTGCCAGCAGCAGGGATTCGTATGAAAAACTGTTTTTT.

This clonotype was recorded many times. V and J are TRBV10-3 and TRBJ1-2; weak D call: TRBD1 (6 bases). The CDR3 is made up of 16 amino acids. Germline V gene lookup returns CDR1 ENHRY and CDR2 SYGVKD. V dropped 4 bases and J dropped 0 bases, with 15 bases sitting between them. This CDR3 is CAISGTRDTSNYGYTF. Written as DNA, the CDR3 is TGTGCCATCAGTGGGACCCGGGACACTTCTAACTATGGCTACACCTTC.

This clonotype was recorded many times. The chain employs TRBV20-1 and TRBJ1-5; D is ambiguous. In germline, CDR1 is DFQATT, CDR2 SNEGSKA (reference sequence). The CDR3 sequence is 14 residues long. Trimming cost V 0 bases and J 5 bases, with 11 bases left between them. The CDR3 nucleotides are TGCAGTGCTAGAGAACATGGAGGGCATCAGCCCCAGCATTTT. Residues: CSAREHGGHQPQHF.

This clonotype was counted at least ten times. The V gene is TRBV5-4, the J gene TRBJ1-4, with 8 nucleotides matching TRBD1. Germline V gives CDR1 SGHNT, CDR2 YYREEE (reference sequence). Trimming at V came to 0 bases and at J to 6 bases, leaving 1 base not matched to a gene. The CDR3 runs 14 residues. The chain's CDR3 is CASSLAQGDEKLFF. The CDR3 DNA reads TGTGCCAGCAGCTTGGCACAGGGGGATGAAAAACTGTTTTTT.

This clonotype is labeled medium-sized. The chain uses TRBV5-1 and TRBJ2-5; possibly TRBD2 for D (6 bases). CDR1 and CDR2 from the germline V gene are SGHRS and YFSETQ. V gave up 1 base and J gave up 2 bases, with 12 bases separating them. This CDR3 is built from 15 residues. For the CDR3, the DNA is TGCGCCAGCAGCTTGTTCGGGGGAACTCAAGAGACCCAGTACTTC. It specifies CASSLFGGTQETQYF.

This clonotype was detected many times. At one boundary the junction diverges from the germline segment, which might be a read error. This rearrangement joins TRBV3-1 to TRBJ1-6; D ambiguous. Looked up from germline, CDR1 is LGHDT and CDR2 is YNNKEL (reference sequence). CDR3 size: 14 residues. The CDR3 region is CASSLTSSNSPLHF. CDR3 bases: TGTGCCAGCAGCCTTACATCCTCTAATTCACCCCTCCACTTT.

This clonotype was counted many times. J is TRBJ2-7 and V is TRBV6-5; D is unresolved. Germline V CDR1 and CDR2: MNHEY, SVGAGI. The ends were cut back, 2 bases at V and 0 bases at J, with 23 bases in the middle. The CDR3 runs to 19 residues. For the CDR3, the DNA is TGTGCCAGCAGTTACCGTTGGGCAGGCGGTCGTAGGAGCTCCTACGAGCAGTACTTC. Its protein product is CASSYRWAGGRRSSYEQYF.

The chain combines TRBV5-1 with TRBJ2-7, with D hard to call. Germline V gives CDR1 SGHRS, CDR2 YFSETQ. The germline V and J ends were trimmed by 2 bases and 6 bases, with 15 bases remaining between them. The CDR3 is made up of 14 amino acids. CDR3 in amino acids: CASSLAIEFVEQYF. The CDR3 DNA sequence: TGCGCCAGCAGCTTAGCCATCGAGTTCGTCGAGCAGTACTTC.